This T cell receptor (beta chain) was identified during a study of PD-1 blockade in classical Hodgkin lymphoma. On the study more broadly: Nivolumab was given intravenously to patients at 3 mg/kg every 2 weeks.

The CDR3 contains 15 residues. The V end lost 0 bases, the J end lost 3 bases, and 11 bases lay between the germline ends. Germline assignment: CDR1 ENHRY and CDR2 SYGVKD. Each patient experienced a relapse that followed autologous stem cell transplantation, and brentuximab vedotin exposure varied. Profiled with immunoSEQ multiplex PCR; TCRdb holds only in-frame clones, not every one. Of fewer than 80,000 clones in the sample, about 70% were seen once. This sequence joins TRBV10-3 and TRBJ1-1; a possible D gene is TRBD1 (5 bases). This sequence originates from a human donor with classical Hodgkin lymphoma. Source: peripheral blood mononuclear cells (PBMCs), taken before the second cycle of nivolumab. Written as DNA, the CDR3 is TGTGCCATCAGTGAGTCGGGGGGGATGGACACTGAAGCTTTCTTT. Encoded protein: CAISESGGMDTEAFF.